This T cell receptor (beta chain) was identified during a study of OX40 agonist ivuxolimab in advanced cancers. The CDR3 is 13 residues long. Germline loops: CDR1 MDHEN, CDR2 SYDVKM. V lost 2 bases and J lost 6, with 10 bases in between. Repertoires were generated with immunoSEQ multiplex PCR, while TCRdb's copy carries only in-frame clones and drops some. The data contain fewer than 50,000 clones, under 95% of them seen just once; the ten biggest clones take up roughly 15%. This chain joins TRBV28 and TRBJ1-2; D is unclear. The source of this sequence is an adult with an advanced solid tumor such as melanoma, head and neck, liver or kidney cancer. Sequences were derived from CD4+ or CD8+ T cells sorted from blood, sampled in a trial of the OX40 agonist ivuxolimab. CDR3 residues: CASSLALFDGYTF. CDR3 bases: TGTGCCAGCAGTTTAGCCCTATTCGATGGCTACACCTTC.